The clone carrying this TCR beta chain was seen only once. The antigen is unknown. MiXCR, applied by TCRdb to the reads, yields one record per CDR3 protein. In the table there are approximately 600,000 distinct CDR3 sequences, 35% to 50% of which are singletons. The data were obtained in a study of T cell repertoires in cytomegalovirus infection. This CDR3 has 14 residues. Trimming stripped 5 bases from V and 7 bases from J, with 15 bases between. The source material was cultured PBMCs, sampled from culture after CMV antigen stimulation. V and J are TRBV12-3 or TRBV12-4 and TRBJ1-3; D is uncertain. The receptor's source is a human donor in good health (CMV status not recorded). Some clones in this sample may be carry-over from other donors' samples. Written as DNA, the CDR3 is TGTGCCAGCAGTACTCCCCCGTCGACCAACACCATATATTTT. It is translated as CASSTPPSTNTIYF.